This TCR beta chain was retrieved from a study of blood T cell repertoires in COVID-19 (dated by TCRdb to the early 2020s). Regarding the complete study: The collaborator samples originated in the United States, Italy and Spain and spanned the acute and convalescent phases of COVID-19. The prospective study material was composed of cDNA or gDNA derived from T cells, B-cell-depleted T cells, or PBMCs. The dataset comprised deeply sampled blood TCRbeta repertoires from subjects exposed to, actively infected with, or recovered from COVID-19. The repertoires were released in a freely available public database intended as a resource for research on the immune response to SARS-CoV-2. The samples were drawn from two sources: the first 160 participants of the ongoing ImmuneRACE study, and 1,254 subjects contributed by 6 global collaborators. Nearly every sample came with metadata listing a de-identified subject ID, COVID-19 status, age in years and sex. Where available, HLA class I and class II types were taken from metadata supplied by the sample provider and were not determined by assay-based typing.

Whole blood was collected in K2EDTA tubes by collaborating institutions according to the institutions' own protocols. For TCRbeta analysis, collaborators shipped samples in one of three forms: frozen whole blood, isolated PBMCs, or DNA extracted from either of those sample types. There are 15 amino acids in the CDR3, from cysteine to phenylalanine inclusive. The kept DNA is CDR3 alone, 45 bases in frame from the first base. For this chain, trimming is 5 bases at the V end and 7 bases at the J end, and the number of junction bases without a gene match is 12. CDR1 is given as SGDLS and CDR2 as YYNGEE, both from the germline V gene. TCRbeta CDR3 regions were amplified from genomic DNA by means of the immunoSEQ Assay, a bias-controlled multiplex PCR. The paper's processing steps were these. The number of nucleated cells in each sample was estimated from the amplification of reference gene primers within the assay. Sequence reads were collapsed and filtered to measure the absolute abundance of every unique TCRbeta CDR3 rearrangement. For each sample, productive Simpson clonality was calculated by taking the square root of Simpson's diversity index across productive rearrangements. Entries here come from immuneACCESS through TCRdb and include only in-frame sequences with V and J called. Some clones fail to appear in such tables; in the studies checked, an unresolved V gene covers under half of the shortfall, and the cause of the remainder is unknown. V and J calls and clone size are those listed in that table; D and trimming were worked out from the DNA. Across this sample there are roughly 250,000 clones, with approximately 85% seen only once. The ten most abundant clones make up just under 0.8% of the sample.

Note on this clone: Its recognized antigen is unknown. No clone much larger than this one lies a single base away; base qualities are absent.

Study-wide findings and limitations: Clinical and demographic metadata were provided uncurated, with the amount varying by source and participant.

In this chain, TRBV9 is recombined with TRBJ2-7; TRBD2 matches 10 bases in the middle. The sequencing sample was made of peripheral blood. The TCR sequence derives from a woman in her 30s with acute or convalescent COVID-19. The sequenced DNA is TGTGCCAGCAGTGCCTCGGGACTAGCGACGGAAGAGCAGTACTTC. This translates into CASSASGLATEEQYF.